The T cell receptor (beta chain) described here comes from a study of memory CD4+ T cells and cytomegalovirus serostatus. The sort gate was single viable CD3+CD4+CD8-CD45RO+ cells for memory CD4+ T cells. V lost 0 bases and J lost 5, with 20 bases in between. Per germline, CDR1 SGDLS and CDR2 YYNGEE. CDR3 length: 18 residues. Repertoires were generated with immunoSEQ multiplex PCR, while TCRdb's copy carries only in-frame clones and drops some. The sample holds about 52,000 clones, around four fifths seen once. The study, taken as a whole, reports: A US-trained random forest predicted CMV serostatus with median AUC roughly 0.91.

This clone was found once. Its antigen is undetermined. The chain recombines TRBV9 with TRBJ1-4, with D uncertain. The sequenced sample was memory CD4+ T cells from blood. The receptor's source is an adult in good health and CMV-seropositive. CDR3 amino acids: CASSVARTGFQGNEKLFF. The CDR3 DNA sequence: TGTGCCAGCAGCGTAGCCCGGACGGGCTTTCAAGGGAATGAAAAACTGTTTTTT.